The 28 T cell receptor beta chains given below trace back to one sample, sequenced in a study of CD8 T cells in Susac syndrome. Reverse transcription used 0.5 to 1 ug RNA and random hexamers. A single record per CDR3 protein comes from TCRdb applying MiXCR to the immunoSEQ multiplex PCR reads. The sample includes approximately 190,000 distinct CDR3 sequences, approximately 94% of them seen just once. Input material: CD4+ T cells from PBMCs. Receptors originate from a human donor with Susac syndrome.

V is TRBV29-1 and J is TRBJ2-4; either TRBD1 or TRBD2 may fit D (5 bases each). Germline V gene sequence: CDR1 SQVTM, CDR2 ANQGSEA. Trimming took 6 bases from V and 8 from J, leaving 14 bases between them. CDR3 length: 12 residues. The CDR3 DNA sequence: TGCAGCGTCGGGACCACCGGGGACATTCAGTACTTC. It yields the protein CSVGTTGDIQYF.

The chain employs TRBV5-4 and TRBJ2-3; maybe TRBD1 (7 bases). This CDR3 region has 14 residues. With 10 bases removed from V and 5 bases from J, the gap between germline ends came to 20 bases. Germline-derived CDR1 and CDR2 are SGHNT and YYREEE (reference sequence). For the CDR3, the DNA is TGTGCCCTAACGGAGGGGGCGGGAATAGATACGCAGTATTTT. It specifies CALTEGAGIDTQYF.

This rearrangement joins TRBV28 to TRBJ2-3, with D perhaps matching TRBD2 (7 bases). The CDR3 has 15 residues. The V end lost 3 bases, the J end lost 4 bases, and 14 bases lay between the germline ends. The V gene's germline CDR1 is MDHEN and CDR2 SYDVKM. CDR3 sequence: CASSFLGGAADTQYF. CDR3 DNA sequence: TGTGCCAGCAGTTTTCTTGGGGGGGCCGCAGATACGCAGTATTTT.

The CDR3 coding sequence is TGTGCCAGCAGCCGAGCTGACAGGGGCGGTAATTCACCCCTCCACTTT. Amino acid sequence: CASSRADRGGNSPLHF. The rearrangement links TRBV6-1 to TRBJ1-6; 8 bases are a match to TRBD1. Trimming cost V 6 bases and J 6 bases; bases outside gene matches: 10. The CDR3 is 16 amino acids. In germline, CDR1 is MNHNS, CDR2 SASEGT.

This sequence joins TRBV5-1 and TRBJ2-4; D might be TRBD2 (6 bases). Deletions cut 4 bases from V and 6 bases from J, with 17 bases between. Per the germline V gene, CDR1 is SGHRS and CDR2 is YFSETQ. The CDR3 runs to 15 residues. The CDR3 sequence: CASSPGGGVGNIQYF. The CDR3 nucleotides read TGCGCCAGCAGCCCCGGAGGAGGGGTTGGAAACATTCAGTACTTC.

The chain recombines TRBV4-2 with TRBJ1-2, with a possible D match to TRBD1 (6 bases). Trimming left V 0 bases short and J 0 bases short, with 14 bases between. The CDR3 contains 17 residues. Germline V gene data show CDR1 as LGHNA and CDR2 as YNFKEQ. The CDR3 DNA follows: TGTGCCAGCAGCCAAGATGGTGAGACAGGAGCTAACTATGGCTACACCTTC. Amino acid sequence: CASSQDGETGANYGYTF.

The chain has TRBV4-2 and TRBJ2-3; 9 bases fit TRBD2. Germline V gives CDR1 LGHNA, CDR2 YNFKEQ. CDR3 length: 16 amino acids. The V and J ends lost 3 bases and 4 bases, in that order; junction bases with no gene match: 8. CDR3 sequence: CASSHEPGLAPDTQYF. In DNA, the CDR3 is TGTGCCAGCAGCCACGAACCGGGACTAGCCCCAGATACGCAGTATTTT.

This rearrangement joins TRBV4-3 to TRBJ2-3; D gene uncertain. Germline V gene sequence: CDR1 LGHNA, CDR2 YSLEER. V was trimmed by 0 bases and J by 0 bases, leaving 7 bases between them. The CDR3 loop spans 15 amino acids. The CDR3 DNA sequence: TGCGCCAGCAGCCAAGATCCTCGCAGCACAGATACGCAGTATTTT. It is translated as CASSQDPRSTDTQYF.

This rearrangement joins TRBV5-1 to TRBJ1-1; tentative D call: TRBD1 (5 bases). CDR3 length equals 13 residues. Germline values: CDR1 SGHRS, CDR2 YFSETQ. V lost 6 bases to trimming and J lost 1 base, with 10 bases between them. CDR3 nucleotide sequence: TGCGCCAGCACCGTGGGGCCGAACACTGAAGCTTTCTTT. Protein: CASTVGPNTEAFF.

This sequence joins TRBV9 and TRBJ2-5; TRBD1 matches 7 bases. Per germline, CDR1 SGDLS and CDR2 YYNGEE. After removal of 4 bases from V and 4 bases from J, the junction contained 7 bases not matched to a gene. The CDR3 is made up of 14 amino acids. CDR3 in amino acids: CASSLGTALETQYF. CDR3 nucleotides: TGTGCCAGCAGCCTCGGGACAGCCCTAGAGACCCAGTACTTC.

The chain combines TRBV11-2 with TRBJ2-5, with 8 positions matching TRBD2. The CDR3 is 15 residues long. Germline lookup yields CDR1 SGHAT and CDR2 FQNNGV. The V and J ends lost 0 bases and 6 bases, in that order; junction bases with no gene match: 6. CDR3 loop: CASSLDGGAEKTQYF. The CDR3, as DNA: TGTGCCAGCAGCTTAGACGGGGGGGCCGAAAAGACCCAGTACTTC.

CDR3 amino acids: CASSYSALGNIQYF. CDR3 DNA: TGTGCCAGCAGTTACTCCGCCTTGGGAAACATTCAGTACTTC. The chain couples TRBV6-2 or TRBV6-3 to TRBJ2-4, with no clear D. The germline gives CDR1 MNHEY, CDR2 SVGEGT. The germline V and J ends were trimmed by 0 bases and 6 bases, with 9 bases remaining between them. The CDR3 loop spans 14 amino acids.

The chain has TRBV11-2 and TRBJ2-3; D is perhaps TRBD1 or TRBD2 (5 bases each). The CDR3 has 12 amino acids. The germline CDR1 and CDR2 sequences are SGHAT and FQNNGV. Trimming removed 5 bases at V and 6 bases at J, with 9 bases between. The DNA for the CDR3 is TGTGCCAGCAGCACCAGGGAGGATACGCAGTATTTT. Translated, it gives CASSTREDTQYF. The complete variable domain, with remaining parts taken from reference TRBV11-2 and TRBJ2-3, reads EAGVAQSPRYKIIEKRQSVAFWCNPISGHATLYWYQQILGQGPKLLIQFQNNGVVDDSQLPKDRFSAERLKGVDSTLKIQPAKLEDSAVYLCASSTREDTQYFGPGTRLTVL.

V is TRBV30 and J is TRBJ1-6; TRBD1 is a possible D gene (5 bases). From germline, CDR1 is GTSNPN and CDR2 SVGIG (reference sequence). The V end was cut by 7 bases, the J end by 0 bases, with 16 bases between. This CDR3 region has 16 residues. CDR3: CAYSGLESSYNSPLHF. The CDR3 DNA sequence: TGTGCCTACTCGGGACTGGAAAGCTCCTATAATTCACCCCTCCACTTT. The full variable domain, completed using reference TRBV30 and TRBJ1-6, is SQTIHQWPATLVQPVGSPLSLECTVEGTSNPNLYWYRQAAGRGLQLLFYSVGIGQISSEVPQNLSASRPQDRQFILSSKKLLLSDSGFYLCAYSGLESSYNSPLHFGNGTRLTVT.

V usage is TRBV28 and J usage is TRBJ2-1; D remains ambiguous. Germline V lookup: CDR1 MDHEN, CDR2 SYDVKM. The CDR3 is made up of 14 amino acids. V lost 6 bases, J lost 1 base, and 10 bases lay in between. DNA for the CDR3: TGTGCCAGCAGCCAGGCAAATTCCTACAATGAGCAGTTCTTC. Encoded protein: CASSQANSYNEQFF.

The chain combines TRBV12-3 or TRBV12-4 with TRBJ2-1; the D is unclear. Trimming took off 3 bases at V and 2 bases at J, with 5 bases between the two ends. This CDR3 has 13 residues. CDR3 sequence (DNA): TGTGCCAGCAGTTTGACGGCCTACAATGAGCAGTTCTTC. Its protein is CASSLTAYNEQFF.

The chain combines TRBV25-1 with TRBJ1-2; perhaps TRBD1 as D (5 bases). CDR3 length equals 14 residues. CDR1 and CDR2 (germline): MGHDK, SYGVNS. Trimming stripped 4 bases from V and 4 bases from J, with 13 bases between. The CDR3 sequence is CASSASGRAYGYTF. CDR3 in DNA: TGTGCCAGCAGTGCCTCCGGCAGGGCCTATGGCTACACCTTC.

V and J are TRBV29-1 and TRBJ1-2; maybe TRBD1 (5 bases). V was clipped by 5 bases and J by 4 bases, with 11 bases between them. Germline CDR1 is SQVTM and CDR2 is ANQGSEA. The CDR3 is 12 amino acids. The CDR3 reads CSVRQQLYGYTF. The CDR3 DNA reads as TGCAGCGTTAGACAGCAGCTCTATGGCTACACCTTC.

V is TRBV27 and J is TRBJ2-3; D unclear. In germline, CDR1 is MNHEY, CDR2 SMNVEV (reference sequence). V was shortened by 11 bases and J by 6 bases, with 24 bases between the two germline ends. This CDR3 comprises 15 residues. Here the CDR3 DNA reads TGTGCCTCCTACGACCGGGCCGACATCACGGATACGCAGTATTTT. It is translated as CASYDRADITDTQYF.

The rearrangement uses TRBV2 and TRBJ2-7, with 7 bases fitting TRBD2. J gave up 3 bases and V 8 bases, and 4 bases lay outside the gene matches. The CDR3 runs to 12 residues. CDR1 and CDR2 (germline): SNHLY, FYNNEI. CDR3 in DNA: TGTGCCAGCGGGAGGGAGTTCTACGAGCAGTACTTC. It encodes CASGREFYEQYF.

The genes are TRBV30 and TRBJ2-3, with D possibly called TRBD1 or TRBD2 (5 bases each). Germline CDR1 is GTSNPN and CDR2 is SVGIG (reference sequence). The CDR3 is made up of 14 amino acids. V lost 5 bases and J lost 5, with 17 bases in between. CDR3 sequence reads: CAWGDGPGLDTQYF. The CDR3 DNA sequence: TGTGCCTGGGGGGACGGGCCCGGGCTAGATACGCAGTATTTT.

The chain combines TRBV20-1 with TRBJ2-6; D call uncertain. This CDR3 spans 14 amino acids. CDR1 and CDR2 from the germline V gene are DFQATT and SNEGSKA (reference sequence). Trimming took 3 bases from V and 3 from J, leaving 9 bases between them. This CDR3 reads CSARVPLGANVLTF. DNA of the CDR3: TGCAGTGCTAGGGTACCCCTTGGGGCCAACGTCCTGACTTTC.

This rearrangement joins TRBV30 to TRBJ1-5; D gene uncertain. The CDR3 is 13 amino acids. V was shortened by 2 bases and J by 0 bases, with 5 bases between the two germline ends. Germline assignment: CDR1 GTSNPN and CDR2 SVGIG (reference sequence). The CDR3 nucleotides are TGTGCCTGGAGTCTGAATAGCAATCAGCCCCAGCATTTT. It translates to CAWSLNSNQPQHF.

This chain joins TRBV12-3 or TRBV12-4 and TRBJ1-1; 7 bases match TRBD1. V dropped 2 bases and J dropped 4; count of bases not matched to a gene: 7. CDR3 length equals 15 residues. The CDR3 loop is CASSLLQGGGTEAFF. Written as DNA, the CDR3 is TGTGCCAGCAGTTTACTCCAGGGGGGGGGCACTGAAGCTTTCTTT.

This chain uses TRBV29-1 with TRBJ2-6; TRBD2 matches 8 bases. The CDR3 runs to 20 residues. J was trimmed by 1 base and V by 3 bases; bases with no gene match: 17. The V gene's germline CDR1 is SQVTM and CDR2 ANQGSEA. The CDR3 coding sequence is TGCAGCGTTGATAATGGGGCGGGGGGCGGTAGCCTTTCTGGGGCCAACGTCCTGACTTTC. It is translated as CSVDNGAGGGSLSGANVLTF.

V usage is TRBV6-6 and J usage is TRBJ1-5; 10 positions match TRBD1. The trim removed 7 bases at V and 10 bases at J, leaving 10 bases unmatched. There are 14 residues in the CDR3. Per germline, CDR1 MNHNY and CDR2 SVGAGI (reference sequence). In DNA form, the CDR3 reads TGTGCCAGCAAATCCGGGACAGGGGCTCCTCCCCAGCATTTT. Translation gives CASKSGTGAPPQHF.

The V call is TRBV15, the J call TRBJ1-6, with D maybe TRBD1 (6 bases). The CDR3 extends over 18 amino acids. The germline CDR1 and CDR2 sequences are LNHNV and YYDKDF (reference sequence). Deletions cut 1 base from V and 3 bases from J, with 16 bases between. DNA for the CDR3: TGTGCCACCAGCAGAGGGGAGGCAGGGGAAAGCTATAATTCACCCCTCCACTTT. This codes for CATSRGEAGESYNSPLHF.

The V gene is TRBV29-1, the J gene TRBJ1-4; 11 bases line up with TRBD1. The V gene's germline CDR1 is SQVTM and CDR2 ANQGSEA. Trimming removed 6 bases from V and 5 bases from J; junction bases left unmatched: 2. The CDR3 runs to 13 residues. As DNA, the CDR3 is TGCAGCGTCGGGACAGGGGGGAATGAAAAACTGTTTTTT. This codes for CSVGTGGNEKLFF. The full variable domain, completed using reference TRBV29-1 and TRBJ1-4, is SAVISQKPSRDICQRGTSLTIQCQVDSQVTMMFWYRQQPGQSLTLIATANQGSEATYESGFVIDKFPISRPNLTFSTLTVSNMSPEDSSIYLCSVGTGGNEKLFFGSGTQLSVL.